These 18 T cell receptor beta chains were all obtained from the same sample, sequenced in a study of CD8 T cells in Susac syndrome. The authors reverse transcribed roughly 0.5 to 1 ug RNA with random hexamers. Using its own MiXCR run on the immunoSEQ multiplex PCR reads, TCRdb lists one record per CDR3 protein. Of about 160,000 distinct CDR3 sequences in the sample, approximately 94% were seen once. The sequenced material came from CD4+ T cells from PBMCs. The receptors originated from a human donor with multiple sclerosis.

The chain carries TRBV18 and TRBJ2-2, with 11 nucleotides matching TRBD2. Trimming cost V 2 bases and J 6 bases; bases outside gene matches: 8. The CDR3 is made up of 17 amino acids. Per germline, CDR1 KGHSH and CDR2 LQKENI. CDR3 in amino acids: CASSPSKLAGDAGELFF. CDR3 DNA: TGTGCCAGCTCACCAAGTAAACTAGCGGGAGATGCCGGGGAGCTGTTTTTT. The full variable domain, with the rest looked up from reference TRBV18 and TRBJ2-2, is NAGVMQNPRHLVRRRGQEARLRCSPMKGHSHVYWYRQLPEEGLKFMVYLQKENIIDESGMPKERFSAEFPKEGPSILRIQQVVRGDSAAYFCASSPSKLAGDAGELFFGEGSRLTVL.

This chain joins TRBV5-1 and TRBJ2-5, with D possibly being TRBD2 (6 bases). V was shortened by 4 bases and J by 2 bases, with 12 bases between the two germline ends. This CDR3 region has 14 residues. Germline V gives CDR1 SGHRS, CDR2 YFSETQ. The DNA for the CDR3 is TGCGCCAGCAGCCCGATTGGAGGGCAAGAGACCCAGTACTTC. Translating it yields CASSPIGGQETQYF.

The chain links TRBV6-5 to TRBJ1-2; D call uncertain. The V and J ends lost 2 bases and 6 bases respectively, with 10 bases between them. Germline loops: CDR1 MNHEY, CDR2 SVGAGI. CDR3 length: 13 residues. This CDR3 reads CASSYGQLNGYTF. CDR3 nucleotides: TGTGCCAGCAGTTACGGCCAGCTTAATGGCTACACCTTC.

J is TRBJ2-7 and V is TRBV18, with 9 bases identical to TRBD2. Per the germline V gene, CDR1 is KGHSH and CDR2 is LQKENI. The CDR3 extends over 16 amino acids. V was pared by 5 bases and J by 0 bases, with 8 bases of the junction left unmatched. The CDR3 DNA reads TGTGCCAGCTCAATTGTAGCGGGAGACAGCTCCTACGAGCAGTACTTC. Translated, it gives CASSIVAGDSSYEQYF.

This clonotype occurred once. The CDR3 here is CASSHPPQGGQAGELFF. For the CDR3, the DNA is TGTGCCAGCAGCCATCCTCCTCAGGGGGGCCAGGCCGGGGAGCTGTTTTTT. This chain links TRBV7-3 with TRBJ2-2; possible D gene TRBD1, 7 bases. This CDR3 has 17 residues. V lost 5 bases and J 6 bases, leaving 22 bases between the germline ends. Germline V lookup: CDR1 SGHTA, CDR2 FQGTGA.

This chain joins TRBV12-3 or TRBV12-4 and TRBJ2-6, with 7 nucleotides matching TRBD2. The V gene end was trimmed by 6 bases and the J gene end by 4 bases; junction bases not matched to a gene: 3. The CDR3 consists of 14 residues. The CDR3: CASSQREGANVLTF. The CDR3 region has the DNA TGTGCCAGCAGCCAGCGGGAAGGGGCCAACGTCCTGACTTTC.

Note on this clonotype: The junction shows a germline mismatch at one end, possibly a read error. The chain is built from TRBV4-2 and TRBJ2-2; 7 bases agree with TRBD2. This CDR3 spans 15 amino acids. Germline V CDR1 and CDR2: LGHNA, YNFKEQ. CDR3 in amino acids: CASSQDGRGGGGLFF. DNA of the CDR3: TGTGCCAGCAGCCAAGATGGCCGGGGAGGCGGGGGGCTGTTTTTT.

This clonotype appeared a single time. This chain joins TRBV18 and TRBJ1-1; D unresolved. CDR1 is KGHSH, CDR2 LQKENI, per germline. The CDR3 is 12 amino acids. With 8 bases removed from V and 3 bases from J, the gap between germline ends came to 10 bases. CDR3 nucleotides: TGTGCCAGCCACCGGGATGACACTGAAGCTTTCTTT. Protein sequence: CASHRDDTEAFF. Full variable domain (remainder filled in from reference TRBV18 and TRBJ1-1): NAGVMQNPRHLVRRRGQEARLRCSPMKGHSHVYWYRQLPEEGLKFMVYLQKENIIDESGMPKERFSAEFPKEGPSILRIQQVVRGDSAAYFCASHRDDTEAFFGQGTRLTVV.

On this clonotype: The missing conserved phenylalanine or tryptophan at the end of this CDR3 makes a read error likely. Because the CDR3's place on the DNA is in doubt, the DNA is left out and the CDR3 is given as listed by TCRdb. The CDR3 sequence: CASSETGQGPRSY. The chain combines TRBV2 with TRBJ1-1; the table's D call, TRBD1, has no DNA check behind it. Germline values: CDR1 SNHLY, CDR2 FYNNEI. The CDR3 has 13 residues if both end residues are counted.

The chain has TRBV2 and TRBJ2-5; TRBD1 matches 10 bases. CDR1 is SNHLY, CDR2 FYNNEI, per germline. The ends lost 11 bases at V and 4 bases at J; junction bases unmatched: 4. The CDR3 totals 12 residues. CDR3 sequence (DNA): TGTGCCGGGAGGGACAGGGGAGAGACCCAGTACTTC. Protein sequence: CAGRDRGETQYF.

The chain recombines TRBV5-1 with TRBJ2-5; 8 nucleotides line up with TRBD1. This CDR3 is built from 16 residues. The germline V gene has CDR1 SGHRS and CDR2 YFSETQ. V was pared by 7 bases and J by 3 bases, with 14 bases of the junction left unmatched. In DNA form, the CDR3 reads TGCGCCAGCCGATCTCCTTTCAGGGGGCATGAAGAGACCCAGTACTTC. As protein: CASRSPFRGHEETQYF.

CDR3 protein: CASSPTGSGANVLTF. The CDR3, as DNA: TGTGCCAGCAGCCCCACAGGGTCTGGGGCCAACGTCCTGACTTTC. The rearrangement links TRBV7-9 to TRBJ2-6, with D perhaps matching TRBD1 (6 bases). This CDR3 is 15 amino acids long. Trimming pared 5 bases from V and 1 base from J, leaving 9 bases between. Germline CDR1 SEHNR, CDR2 FQNEAQ (reference sequence).

This clonotype appeared once. The CDR3 region is CASRGLARDEQFF. Here the CDR3 DNA reads TGTGCCAGTAGGGGACTAGCGCGGGATGAGCAGTTCTTC. The rearrangement uses TRBV19 and TRBJ2-1; 10 nucleotides agree with TRBD2. J lost 8 bases, V lost 6 bases, and 4 bases had no gene match. Germline V gene data show CDR1 as LNHDA and CDR2 as SQIVND (reference sequence). This CDR3 is built from 13 residues.

V and J are TRBV30 and TRBJ2-1; tentatively, D is TRBD1 or TRBD2 (5 bases each). The germline gives CDR1 GTSNPN, CDR2 SVGIG (reference sequence). V was pared by 2 bases and J by 9 bases, with 14 bases between. The CDR3 has 13 residues. CDR3 residues: CAWSSIAGSEQFF. The CDR3 DNA follows: TGTGCCTGGAGTTCTATAGCAGGGAGTGAGCAGTTCTTC.

The chain links TRBV7-7 to TRBJ2-1; D uncertain. Trimming took 6 bases from V and 2 from J, leaving 14 bases between them. Germline CDR1 is SSHAT and CDR2 is FNYEAQ (reference sequence). The CDR3 loop spans 15 amino acids. CDR3 nucleotides: TGTGCCAGCAGTACCGACTCCGCCCCCTACAATGAGCAGTTCTTC. It yields the protein CASSTDSAPYNEQFF.

The rearrangement uses TRBV23-1 and TRBJ1-2; tentatively, D is TRBD1 (5 bases). TRBV23-1 is noted as an ORF with a role that remains uncertain. Trimming cost V 2 bases and J 0 bases, with 19 bases left between them. The CDR3 is made up of 18 amino acids. CDR3 sequence: CASSQPGTGPTSNYGYTF. The DNA for the CDR3 is TGCGCCAGCAGTCAACCCGGGACGGGACCTACCTCTAACTATGGCTACACCTTC.

The chain recombines TRBV12-5 with TRBJ1-5; the D is unclear. Trimming cost V 2 bases and J 6 bases, with 8 bases left between them. This CDR3 region has 13 residues. CDR1 and CDR2 (germline): LGHNT, FRNRAP. CDR3 residues: CASGLIEGQPQHF. Written as DNA, the CDR3 is TGTGCTAGTGGTTTGATCGAGGGTCAGCCCCAGCATTTT.

The chain recombines TRBV29-1 with TRBJ1-1; D is ambiguous. Germline loops: CDR1 SQVTM, CDR2 ANQGSEA. This CDR3 has 11 amino acids. V was clipped by 7 bases and J by 2 bases, with 8 bases between them. CDR3 sequence reads: CSAQINTEAFF. The CDR3 nucleotides read TGCAGCGCGCAGATAAACACTGAAGCTTTCTTT.